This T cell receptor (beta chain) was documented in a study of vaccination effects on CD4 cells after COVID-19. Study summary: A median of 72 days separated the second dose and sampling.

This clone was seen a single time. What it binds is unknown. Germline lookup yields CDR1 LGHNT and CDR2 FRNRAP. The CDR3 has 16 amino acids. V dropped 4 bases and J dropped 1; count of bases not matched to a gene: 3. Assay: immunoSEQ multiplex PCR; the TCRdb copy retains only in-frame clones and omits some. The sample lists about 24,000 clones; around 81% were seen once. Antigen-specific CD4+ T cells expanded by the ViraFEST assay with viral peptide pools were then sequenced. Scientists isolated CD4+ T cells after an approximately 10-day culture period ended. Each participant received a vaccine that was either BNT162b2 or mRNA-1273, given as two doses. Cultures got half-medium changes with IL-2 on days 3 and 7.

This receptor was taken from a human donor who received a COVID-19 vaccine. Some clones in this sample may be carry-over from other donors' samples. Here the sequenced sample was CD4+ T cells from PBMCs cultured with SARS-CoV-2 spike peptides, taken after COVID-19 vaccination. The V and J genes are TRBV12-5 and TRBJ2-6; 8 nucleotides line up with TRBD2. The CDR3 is CASGSGGESGANVLTF. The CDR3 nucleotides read TGTGCTAGTGGTTCGGGAGGGGAATCTGGGGCCAACGTCCTGACTTTC.